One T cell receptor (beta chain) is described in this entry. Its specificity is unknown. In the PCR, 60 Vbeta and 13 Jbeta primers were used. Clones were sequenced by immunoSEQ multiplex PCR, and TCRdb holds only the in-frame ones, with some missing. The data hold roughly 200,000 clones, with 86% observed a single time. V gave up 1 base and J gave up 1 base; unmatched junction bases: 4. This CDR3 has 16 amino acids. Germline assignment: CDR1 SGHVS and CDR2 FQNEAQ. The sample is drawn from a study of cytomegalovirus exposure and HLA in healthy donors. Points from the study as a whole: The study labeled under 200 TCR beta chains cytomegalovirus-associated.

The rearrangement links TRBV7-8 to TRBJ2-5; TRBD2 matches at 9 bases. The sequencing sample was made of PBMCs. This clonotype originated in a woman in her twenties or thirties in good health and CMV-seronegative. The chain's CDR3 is CASSLVLRGGQETQYF. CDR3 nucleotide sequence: TGTGCCAGCAGCTTAGTTTTGCGGGGGGGCCAAGAGACCCAGTACTTC.